This T cell receptor (beta chain) came from a study of OX40 agonist ivuxolimab in advanced cancers. Points from the study as a whole: Patients who responded partially at 0.1-3.0 mg/kg showed clonal expansion ranking among the lowest.

Measured with immunoSEQ multiplex PCR; TCRdb has only the in-frame clones, and not every one. The sample consists of roughly 60,000 clones, roughly nine tenths of them appearing once. Per the germline V gene, CDR1 is SGHVS and CDR2 is FNYEAQ. V was pared by 4 bases and J by 4 bases, with 7 bases between. CDR3 length: 12 amino acids. Concerning this clone itself: Its cognate antigen is unknown.

This sequence joins TRBV7-6 and TRBJ1-2; no clear D gene. The clonotype comes from an adult with an advanced solid tumor such as melanoma, head and neck, liver or kidney cancer. The sequencing here drew on CD4+ or CD8+ T cells sorted from blood, taken in a trial of the OX40 agonist ivuxolimab. DNA of the CDR3: TGTGCCAGCAGCTCCGAGGGCTATGGCTACACCTTC. As protein: CASSSEGYGYTF.